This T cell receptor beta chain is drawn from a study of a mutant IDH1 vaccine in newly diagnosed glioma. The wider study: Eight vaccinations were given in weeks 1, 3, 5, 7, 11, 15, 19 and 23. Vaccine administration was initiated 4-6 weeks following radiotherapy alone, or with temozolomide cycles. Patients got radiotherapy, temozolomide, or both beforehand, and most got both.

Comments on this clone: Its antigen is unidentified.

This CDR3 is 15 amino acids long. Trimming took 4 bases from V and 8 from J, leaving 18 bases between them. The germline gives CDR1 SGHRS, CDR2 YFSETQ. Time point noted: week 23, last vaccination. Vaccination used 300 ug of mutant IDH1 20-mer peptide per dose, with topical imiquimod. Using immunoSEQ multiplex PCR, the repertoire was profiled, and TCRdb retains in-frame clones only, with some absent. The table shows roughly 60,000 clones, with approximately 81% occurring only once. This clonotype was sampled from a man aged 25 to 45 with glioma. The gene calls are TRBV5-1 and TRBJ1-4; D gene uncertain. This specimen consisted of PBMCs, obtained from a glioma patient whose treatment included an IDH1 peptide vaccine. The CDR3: CASSTHLGGGEKLFF. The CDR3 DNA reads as TGCGCCAGCAGCACCCACCTCGGCGGAGGAGAAAAACTGTTTTTT.